Sequencing of this T cell receptor (beta chain) was carried out in a study of naive and memory T cell subsets. This clonotype came up many times. Ligated cDNA underwent four rounds of PCR with nested alpha and beta constant region primers and SP2. TCRdb called the UMI-ligation and nested PCR reads again in MiXCR, with one record for every CDR3 protein. The sample shows 25,000 to 30,000 distinct CDR3 sequences, 4% to 6.5% of them seen only once. A UMI-containing oligonucleotide was joined by 3' ligation to the TCR cDNA template. The sample consisted of blood. This TCR derives from an adult in good health.

The CDR3 here is CSAREAGADTGELFF. DNA for the CDR3: TGCAGTGCTAGAGAGGCGGGAGCCGACACCGGGGAGCTGTTTTTT. The rearrangement links TRBV20-1 to TRBJ2-2; TRBD2 agrees at 7 bases. CDR3 length: 15 residues. Germline assignment: CDR1 DFQATT and CDR2 SNEGSKA (reference sequence). Germline trimming cut 0 bases from V and 3 bases from J; bases unmatched to any gene: 4.